These 31 T cell receptor beta chains share one sample of origin, sequenced in a study of PD-L1 blockade in urothelial cancer (dated by TCRdb to the late 2010s). Receptor amplification or capture employed the immunoSEQ multiplex PCR assay. TCRdb stores this immuneACCESS table with in-frame sequences only. Part of the clones is absent; in the studies checked, under half of the shortfall reflects unresolved V genes, and no reason is known for the rest. This sample comprises just over 50,000 clones, 77% of them detected only once. The ten largest clonotypes hold approximately 3.3% of the sample. The input for sequencing was PBMCs, taken around atezolizumab (anti-PD-L1) treatment. These receptors all come from a man aged 65 to 85 with urothelial cancer.

This clone showed up just a few times. The chain joins TRBV19 to TRBJ2-7, with D perhaps TRBD1 (6 bases). The CDR3 runs 13 residues. Germline CDR1 is LNHDA and CDR2 is SQIVND (reference sequence). V was trimmed by 4 bases and J by 6 bases, leaving 13 bases between them. Here the CDR3 DNA reads TGTGCCAGTAGTAAGGGACATCCTGGCGAGCAGTACTTC. Residues: CASSKGHPGEQYF.

The CDR3 DNA sequence: TGCGCCAGCAGCTTCGGGACTAACAGCAATGAGCAGTTCTTC. This sequence encodes CASSFGTNSNEQFF. The chain has TRBV5-1 and TRBJ2-1, with 7 bases aligning to TRBD2. The germline V gene encodes CDR1 SGHRS and CDR2 YFSETQ. The CDR3 sequence is 14 residues long. V lost 2 bases and J lost 6; bases outside the gene matches: 5.

The table lists this clone with a few counts. The chain uses TRBV4-1 and TRBJ2-5; unclear D gene. CDR1 MGHRA and CDR2 YSYEKL come from the germline V gene. There are 13 residues in the CDR3. V lost 2 bases and J 5 bases, leaving 9 bases between the germline ends. CDR3 protein: CASSQTYGETQYF. The CDR3, as DNA: TGCGCCAGCAGCCAAACTTACGGGGAGACCCAGTACTTC.

The V call is TRBV5-1, the J call TRBJ2-2, with TRBD1 as a possible D gene (7 bases). This CDR3 has 14 amino acids. V lost 4 bases and J 4 bases, leaving 11 bases between the germline ends. Germline-derived CDR1 and CDR2 are SGHRS and YFSETQ. In DNA, the CDR3 is TGCGCCAGCAGCCCTCAGGGGGGCACCGGGGAGCTGTTTTTT. Protein product: CASSPQGGTGELFF. The full variable domain, with the rest looked up from reference TRBV5-1 and TRBJ2-2, is KAGVTQTPRYLIKTRGQQVTLSCSPISGHRSVSWYQQTPGQGLQFLFEYFSETQRNKGNFPGRFSGRQFSNSRSEMNVSTLELGDSALYLCASSPQGGTGELFFGEGSRLTVL.

The chain carries TRBV9 and TRBJ2-5; TRBD2 matches 14 bases. V trimming: 3 bases; J trimming: 5 bases; junction bases outside the gene matches: 9. The CDR3 has 17 amino acids. Germline CDR1 SGDLS, CDR2 YYNGEE. DNA of the CDR3: TGTGCCAGCAGCGCGACTAGCGGGGGGGCCCGGGGTGAGACCCAGTACTTC. Translated, it gives CASSATSGGARGETQYF.

This clone was seen only a few times. The CDR3 bases are TGTGCCAGCAGCCCCAGGGGGCTAGCGACGACAGATACGCAGTATTTT. It encodes CASSPRGLATTDTQYF. The chain employs TRBV14 and TRBJ2-3, with 8 nucleotides matching TRBD1. This CDR3 comprises 16 residues. Trimming removed 4 bases from V and 3 bases from J; junction bases left unmatched: 9. Looked up from germline, CDR1 is SGHDN and CDR2 is FVKESK. The full variable domain, completed using reference TRBV14 and TRBJ2-3, is EAGVTQFPSHSVIEKGQTVTLRCDPISGHDNLYWYRRVMGKEIKFLLHFVKESKQDESGMPNNRFLAERTGGTYSTLKVQPAELEDSGVYFCASSPRGLATTDTQYFGPGTRLTVL.

The chain couples TRBV28 to TRBJ1-3, with unresolved D. The V end lost 10 bases, the J end lost 0 bases, and 10 bases lay between the germline ends. The CDR3 totals 13 residues. CDR1 is MDHEN and CDR2 is SYDVKM in the germline V gene. Here the CDR3 reads CATAEVSGNTIYF. CDR3 sequence (DNA): TGTGCCACCGCCGAGGTCTCTGGAAACACCATATATTTT.

The chain uses TRBV7-9 and TRBJ1-2, with a tentative D call TRBD1 (6 bases). Trimming took off 1 base at V and 3 bases at J, with 12 bases between the two ends. Germline V gives CDR1 SEHNR, CDR2 FQNEAQ (reference sequence). This CDR3 has 15 amino acids. The CDR3 reads CASSLEQGIYYGYTF. CDR3 bases: TGTGCCAGCAGCTTAGAGCAGGGGATCTACTATGGCTACACCTTC.

V gene TRBV30 combines with J gene TRBJ2-2; D is unresolved. The ends were cut back, 0 bases at V and 2 bases at J, with 10 bases in the middle. Germline CDR1 reads GTSNPN; CDR2 reads SVGIG (reference sequence). This CDR3 spans 15 amino acids. Written as DNA, the CDR3 is TGTGCCTGGAGTGTAAGAAGGAGAAACACCGGGGAGCTGTTTTTT. Amino acid sequence: CAWSVRRRNTGELFF.

The J gene is TRBJ2-2, the V gene TRBV27, with 9 bases fitting TRBD1. The trim removed 6 bases at V and 1 base at J, leaving 3 bases unmatched. Germline lookup yields CDR1 MNHEY and CDR2 SMNVEV (reference sequence). CDR3 length: 15 amino acids. The CDR3 DNA reads TGTGCCAGCAGGCGGACAGGGGTGAACACCGGGGAGCTGTTTTTT. Amino acid sequence: CASRRTGVNTGELFF.

This chain connects TRBV27 to TRBJ1-2, with 9 bases lining up with TRBD1. Germline CDR1 and CDR2: MNHEY and SMNVEV (reference sequence). This CDR3 has 16 amino acids. V trimming: 2 bases; J trimming: 4 bases; junction bases outside the gene matches: 8. The CDR3 DNA sequence: TGTGCCAGCAGTTTAGATCACAGGGGGCAGGTCTATGGCTACACCTTC. It specifies CASSLDHRGQVYGYTF.

This sequence joins TRBV4-1 and TRBJ1-5, with 7 bases fitting TRBD1. The germline V gene encodes CDR1 MGHRA and CDR2 YSYEKL. This CDR3 comprises 15 residues. V lost 3 bases to trimming and J lost 2 bases; unmatched junction nucleotides: 4. The CDR3 region is CASSQTGRRNQPQHF. The CDR3, as DNA: TGCGCCAGCAGCCAGACAGGGAGGCGCAATCAGCCCCAGCATTTT.

The CDR3 DNA sequence: TGTGCCAGCAGTTACTCGGGACTGAATGAAAAACTGTTTTTT. It yields the protein CASSYSGLNEKLFF. The chain uses TRBV6-6 and TRBJ1-4; maybe TRBD1 (5 bases). Germline CDR1 reads MNHNY; CDR2 reads SVGAGI (reference sequence). The CDR3 runs 14 residues. Trimming removed 0 bases at V and 5 bases at J, with 7 bases between.

The chain carries TRBV19 and TRBJ1-2; 7 bases fit TRBD1. The trim removed 4 bases at V and 6 bases at J, leaving 5 bases unmatched. The CDR3 loop spans 13 amino acids. The germline V gene has CDR1 LNHDA and CDR2 SQIVND (reference sequence). This CDR3 reads CASSTQGSNGYTF. CDR3 nucleotides: TGTGCCAGTAGTACACAGGGGTCAAATGGCTACACCTTC.

The CDR3 DNA follows: TGCGCCAGCAGCCCCGAGGGGGTGAGCGGGGAGCTGTTTTTT. Protein: CASSPEGVSGELFF. This chain uses TRBV4-3 with TRBJ2-2; D perhaps matches TRBD1 (6 bases). This CDR3 has 14 residues. The germline V gene encodes CDR1 LGHNA and CDR2 YSLEER. Trimming took off 4 bases at V and 7 bases at J, with 13 bases between the two ends.

This clone has a count of ten or more. The rearrangement links TRBV7-9 to TRBJ2-7; 7 bases line up with TRBD1. Trimming took 5 bases from V and 3 from J; bases not matched to a gene: 7. Germline-derived CDR1 and CDR2 are SEHNR and FQNEAQ (reference sequence). The CDR3 is made up of 14 amino acids. CDR3 amino acids: CASSHRDRNYEQYF. In DNA, the CDR3 is TGTGCCAGCAGCCACCGGGACAGAAACTACGAGCAGTACTTC.

A word on this clone: One end of the junction is discordant with germline, which a read error may explain. The chain has TRBV6-5 and TRBJ2-5; unclear D gene. Germline V gene sequence: CDR1 MNHEY, CDR2 SVGAGI. This CDR3 has 11 residues. The CDR3 reads CASSYHETQYF. CDR3 nucleotides: TGTGCCAGCAGTTACCATGAGACCCAGTACTTC.

The table lists this clone with a few counts. The rearrangement joins TRBV18 to TRBJ2-7; TRBD2 matches 7 bases. Trimming cost V 2 bases and J 2 bases; bases outside gene matches: 9. This CDR3 region has 16 residues. CDR1 is KGHSH, CDR2 LQKENI, per germline. DNA for the CDR3: TGTGCCAGCTCACCATCATCCATCAGCGGGGCCTACGAGCAGTACTTC. Amino acids: CASSPSSISGAYEQYF.

This clone appeared a few times. Other DNA sequences in the same sample also yield this CDR3. V gene TRBV5-4 combines with J gene TRBJ1-1; 7 positions match TRBD1. The CDR3 runs 14 residues. Losses at the gene ends were 1 base for V and 5 bases for J; bases not matched to a gene: 5. CDR1 is SGHNT, CDR2 YYREEE, per germline (reference sequence). The CDR3 loop reads CASSLLARGTEAFF. The CDR3 DNA follows: TGTGCCAGCAGCTTGTTGGCCAGGGGGACTGAAGCTTTCTTT.

The chain couples TRBV9 to TRBJ2-5; D possibly corresponds to TRBD1 (5 bases). The CDR3 has 15 residues. Looked up from germline, CDR1 is SGDLS and CDR2 is YYNGEE. Trimming removed 3 bases from V and 2 bases from J, with 14 bases in between. The CDR3 nucleotides read TGTGCCAGCAGCGCTGCAACAGGAACTCAAGAGACCCAGTACTTC. Translating gives CASSAATGTQETQYF. The full variable domain, its missing parts supplied by reference TRBV9 and TRBJ2-5, is DSGVTQTPKHLITATGQRVTLRCSPRSGDLSVYWYQQSLDQGLQFLIQYYNGEERAKGNILERFSAQQFPDLHSELNLSSLELGDSALYFCASSAATGTQETQYFGPGTRLLVL.

The V gene is TRBV6-1, the J gene TRBJ2-5; 8 positions agree with TRBD2. The CDR3 covers 18 residues. Germline V CDR1 and CDR2: MNHNS, SASEGT. V lost 3 bases to trimming and J lost 3 bases; unmatched junction nucleotides: 15. In DNA form, the CDR3 reads TGTGCCAGCAGTGATTTAATTAATGGCGGGGGGAGTAAAGAGACCCAGTACTTC. This translates into CASSDLINGGGSKETQYF.

This clone has more than one count but fewer than ten. The rearrangement uses TRBV4-1 and TRBJ1-1; TRBD1 matches 9 bases. The J segment lost 1 base and the V segment lost 2 bases, leaving 5 bases of the junction unmatched. This CDR3 region has 16 residues. Germline loops: CDR1 MGHRA, CDR2 YSYEKL. CDR3 bases: TGCGCCAGCAGCCAACCCCGGGACAGGGAGAACACTGAAGCTTTCTTT. As protein: CASSQPRDRENTEAFF.

Only a few counts were recorded for this clone. The V gene is TRBV7-3, the J gene TRBJ2-6; weak D call: TRBD2 (6 bases). The V gene lost 2 bases and the J gene lost 3 bases, with 8 bases spanning the gap. CDR3 size: 15 residues. From germline, CDR1 is SGHTA and CDR2 FQGTGA. CDR3 protein: CASSLGGGGANVLTF. CDR3 in DNA: TGTGCCAGCAGCTTAGGGGGAGGTGGGGCCAACGTCCTGACTTTC.

The V call is TRBV7-2, the J call TRBJ2-7; 10 nucleotides line up with TRBD1. The V gene end was trimmed by 5 bases and the J gene end by 2 bases; junction bases not matched to a gene: 6. Germline assignment: CDR1 SGHTA and CDR2 FQGNSA. The CDR3 runs 15 residues. CDR3 in DNA: TGTGCCAGCAGCCAGGGACAGGGGAGGACCTACGAGCAGTACTTC. Amino acids: CASSQGQGRTYEQYF.

This clone has just a few counts. The J gene is TRBJ1-5, the V gene TRBV29-1; 9 nucleotides agree with TRBD1. The germline V gene has CDR1 SQVTM and CDR2 ANQGSEA. V gave up 6 bases and J gave up 2 bases; unmatched junction bases: 5. The CDR3 spans 14 residues. The CDR3 sequence: CSVRDREGNQPQHF. For the CDR3, the DNA is TGCAGCGTGAGGGACAGGGAAGGCAATCAGCCCCAGCATTTT.

Notes on this clone: Different DNA sequences within this sample yield the same CDR3. V and J are TRBV5-1 and TRBJ2-7; no firm D call. Trimming pared 0 bases from V and 5 bases from J, leaving 9 bases between. CDR1 is SGHRS, CDR2 YFSETQ, per germline. The CDR3 has 13 amino acids. CDR3: CASSLGGRNEQYF. The CDR3 DNA reads as TGCGCCAGCAGCTTGGGTGGCAGGAACGAGCAGTACTTC. Drawing the rest from reference TRBV5-1 and TRBJ2-7, the complete variable domain is KAGVTQTPRYLIKTRGQQVTLSCSPISGHRSVSWYQQTPGQGLQFLFEYFSETQRNKGNFPGRFSGRQFSNSRSEMNVSTLELGDSALYLCASSLGGRNEQYFGPGTRLTVT.

The rearrangement links TRBV11-3 to TRBJ1-1, with D perhaps matching TRBD1 (5 bases). The CDR3 loop spans 14 amino acids. Trimming shortened V by 4 bases and J by 0 bases, and 9 bases separated the two germline ends. Germline V gene data show CDR1 as SGHNT and CDR2 as YENEEA. This CDR3 is CASSWGRLNTEAFF. CDR3 coding DNA: TGTGCCAGCAGCTGGGGCAGGTTGAACACTGAAGCTTTCTTT.

The V gene is TRBV5-1, the J gene TRBJ2-5, with 8 bases lining up with TRBD1. Per the germline V gene, CDR1 is SGHRS and CDR2 is YFSETQ. There are 16 residues in the CDR3. Trimming cost V 1 base and J 5 bases; bases outside gene matches: 10. The CDR3 DNA reads as TGCGCCAGCAGCTTGACCCCGGGGCAGGGGGCTGAGACCCAGTACTTC. Protein: CASSLTPGQGAETQYF.

This clone was recorded once. This chain links TRBV19 with TRBJ2-2, with TRBD1 identical over 7 bases. The CDR3 spans 15 residues. Germline assignment: CDR1 LNHDA and CDR2 SQIVND (reference sequence). Losses at the gene ends were 6 bases for V and 4 bases for J; bases not matched to a gene: 8. The DNA for the CDR3 is TGTGCCAGTAGGACCAGGGACAGCCCCACCGGGGAGCTGTTTTTT. Translated: CASRTRDSPTGELFF.

The J gene is TRBJ2-2, the V gene TRBV9; the match to TRBD1 covers 8 bases. This CDR3 is built from 19 residues. CDR1 and CDR2 (germline): SGDLS, YYNGEE. With V trimmed by 0 bases and J by 0 bases, 10 bases remained unmatched. CDR3 nucleotides: TGTGCCAGCAGCGTAGCAGGGGGCCACAGATCAACGAACACCGGGGAGCTGTTTTTT. It codes for CASSVAGGHRSTNTGELFF.

The chain recombines TRBV6-1 with TRBJ1-6, with D possibly being TRBD1 (6 bases). Trimming left V 6 bases short and J 4 bases short, with 13 bases between. The germline CDR1 and CDR2 sequences are MNHNS and SASEGT. There are 15 residues in the CDR3. The CDR3 here is CASRGETGYNSPLHF. The CDR3 coding sequence is TGTGCCAGCAGGGGCGAAACAGGGTATAATTCACCCCTCCACTTT.